This T cell receptor beta chain is from a study of blood T cell repertoires in COVID-19. Original methodology: Reference gene primer amplification yielded estimated nucleated cell counts. Sequenced by immunoSEQ multiplex PCR; TCRdb stores in-frame clones only, minus some. Clone size and the V and J calls come from that table; the DNA yielded D and trimming. Of hundreds of thousands of clones in the sample, around 82% were seen once. Material: peripheral blood. The TCR was taken from a human donor in a cohort sampled during active COVID-19.

Written as DNA, the CDR3 is TGTGCCAGCTCACCTTCCGGACTAGCGGGAGGCACAGATACGCAGTATTTT. It encodes CASSPSGLAGGTDTQYF. The V call is TRBV18, the J call TRBJ2-3; 13 bases line up with TRBD2. Trimming removed 3 bases from V and 1 base from J; junction bases left unmatched: 4. CDR1 and CDR2 (germline): KGHSH, LQKENI. The CDR3 spans 17 residues.